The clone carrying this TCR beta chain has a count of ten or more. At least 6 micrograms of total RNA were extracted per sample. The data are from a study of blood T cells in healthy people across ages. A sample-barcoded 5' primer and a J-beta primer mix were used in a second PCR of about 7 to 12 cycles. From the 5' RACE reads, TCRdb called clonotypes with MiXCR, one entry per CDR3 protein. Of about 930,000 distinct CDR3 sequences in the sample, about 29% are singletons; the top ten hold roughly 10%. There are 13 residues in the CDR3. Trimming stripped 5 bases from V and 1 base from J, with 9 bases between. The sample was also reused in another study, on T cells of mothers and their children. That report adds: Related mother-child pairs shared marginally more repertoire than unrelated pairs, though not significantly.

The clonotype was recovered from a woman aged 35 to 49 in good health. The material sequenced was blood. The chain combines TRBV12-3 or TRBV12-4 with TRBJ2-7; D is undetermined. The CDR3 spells CASSQQQSYEQYF. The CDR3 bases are TGTGCCAGCAGTCAGCAGCAGTCCTACGAGCAGTACTTC.